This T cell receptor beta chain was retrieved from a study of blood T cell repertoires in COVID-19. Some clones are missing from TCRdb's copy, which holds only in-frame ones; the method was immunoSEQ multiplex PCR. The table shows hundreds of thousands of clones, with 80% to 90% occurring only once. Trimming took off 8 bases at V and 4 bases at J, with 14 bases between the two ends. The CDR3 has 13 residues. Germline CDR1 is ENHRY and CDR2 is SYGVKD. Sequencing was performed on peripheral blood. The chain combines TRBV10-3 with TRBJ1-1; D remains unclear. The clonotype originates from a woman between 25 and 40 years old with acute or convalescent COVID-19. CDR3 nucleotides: TGTGCCATCGTAAAGACTGGAGGCACTGAAGCTTTCTTT. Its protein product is CAIVKTGGTEAFF.